Following are 17 T cell receptor beta chains from one sample sequenced in a study of cytomegalovirus exposure and HLA in healthy donors. The assay was immunoSEQ multiplex PCR, and TCRdb's table has in-frame clones only and misses some. The sample carries about 100,000 clones, 70% to 90% recorded once. The sequenced material came from PBMCs. Receptors were obtained from a woman between 18 and 29 years old in good health and CMV-seronegative.

The chain uses TRBV29-1 and TRBJ2-1; no definite D call. The V gene lost 4 bases and the J gene lost 3 bases, with 7 bases spanning the gap. Germline CDR1 SQVTM, CDR2 ANQGSEA. This CDR3 has 12 residues. The CDR3: CSVGADYNEQFF. CDR3 coding DNA: TGCAGCGTTGGGGCAGACTACAATGAGCAGTTCTTC.

This clone was seen just once. The chain has TRBV28 and TRBJ2-7; D is possibly TRBD2 (5 bases). The CDR3 loop spans 13 amino acids. Germline V lookup: CDR1 MDHEN, CDR2 SYDVKM. Trimming removed 5 bases from V and 6 bases from J, with 14 bases in between. The CDR3 sequence is CASSVGNLGEQYF. In DNA form, the CDR3 reads TGTGCCAGCAGTGTCGGGAACCTTGGCGAGCAGTACTTC.

The chain links TRBV6-5 to TRBJ2-2; D call uncertain. The V gene lost 10 bases and the J gene lost 4 bases, with 16 bases spanning the gap. Germline values: CDR1 MNHEY, CDR2 SVGAGI. The CDR3 is made up of 14 amino acids. CDR3 bases: TGTGCCACCGGTAATCGCGAGGTCACCGGGGAGCTGTTTTTT. This sequence encodes CATGNREVTGELFF.

This clone was picked up one time. V is TRBV28 and J is TRBJ1-5, with 9 positions matching TRBD1. The CDR3 totals 16 residues. J gave up 6 bases and V 3 bases, and 9 bases lay outside the gene matches. CDR1 and CDR2 (germline): MDHEN, SYDVKM. CDR3 in amino acids: CASSFRGTGRAQPQHF. CDR3 bases: TGTGCCAGCAGTTTTCGTGGGACAGGGAGGGCTCAGCCCCAGCATTTT.

The V gene is TRBV10-3, the J gene TRBJ2-7, with 9 bases fitting TRBD1. This CDR3 is built from 15 residues. CDR1 ENHRY and CDR2 SYGVKD come from the germline V gene. J lost 5 bases, V lost 6 bases, and 11 bases had no gene match. CDR3 loop: CAISATTGGMDEQYF. CDR3 nucleotides: TGTGCCATCAGCGCGACGACAGGGGGTATGGACGAGCAGTACTTC.

The rearrangement joins TRBV4-1 to TRBJ1-4; possibly TRBD1 for D (6 bases). Per germline, CDR1 MGHRA and CDR2 YSYEKL. V lost 1 base and J lost 3, with 12 bases in between. The CDR3 consists of 16 residues. CDR3 DNA sequence: TGCGCCAGCAGCCAAGTTCTGGGACAAGCTAATGAAAAACTGTTTTTT. This codes for CASSQVLGQANEKLFF.

This clone showed up just once. The V gene is TRBV6-5, the J gene TRBJ2-1; TRBD1 agrees at 10 bases. CDR1 and CDR2 from the germline V gene are MNHEY and SVGAGI. This CDR3 has 15 residues. Trimming at V came to 6 bases and at J to 7 bases, leaving 9 bases not matched to a gene. The CDR3 is CASSNRQGAGNEQFF. DNA for the CDR3: TGTGCCAGCAGCAACAGACAGGGGGCTGGGAATGAGCAGTTCTTC.

This clone turned up a few times. The chain recombines TRBV7-9 with TRBJ1-1, with D unclear. Germline V gene sequence: CDR1 SEHNR, CDR2 FQNEAQ (reference sequence). CDR3 length equals 14 residues. V was cut by 0 bases and J by 1 base, with 6 bases left in between. The CDR3 protein is CASSLAIENTEAFF. DNA of the CDR3: TGTGCCAGCAGCTTAGCGATAGAGAACACTGAAGCTTTCTTT.

This chain uses TRBV5-4 with TRBJ2-7, with 12 nucleotides matching TRBD2. The CDR3 runs to 18 residues. Germline loops: CDR1 SGHNT, CDR2 YYREEE (reference sequence). V lost 0 bases and J lost 3; bases outside the gene matches: 10. DNA for the CDR3: TGTGCCAGCAGCTTGGCCATGTTTACTAGCGGGGGGATCTACGAGCAGTACTTC. It specifies CASSLAMFTSGGIYEQYF.

The V gene is TRBV27, the J gene TRBJ1-1; perhaps TRBD1 as D (5 bases). V was shortened by 2 bases and J by 6 bases, with 13 bases between the two germline ends. Germline CDR1 and CDR2: MNHEY and SMNVEV (reference sequence). The CDR3 has 14 residues. The CDR3 DNA is TGTGCCAGCAGTTTACGCAGGGAAGGGGCTGAAGCTTTCTTT. Encoded protein: CASSLRREGAEAFF.

This clone turned up a few times. V is TRBV28 and J is TRBJ1-1; D gene ambiguous. The V and J ends lost 1 base and 7 bases respectively, with 10 bases between them. Germline CDR1 reads MDHEN; CDR2 reads SYDVKM. The CDR3 length is 13 residues. Here the CDR3 DNA reads TGTGCCAGCAGTTTATCGATGGGCAGTGAAGCTTTCTTT. This codes for CASSLSMGSEAFF. Supplemented by reference TRBV28 and TRBJ1-1, the full variable domain reads DVKVTQSSRYLVKRTGEKVFLECVQDMDHENMFWYRQDPGLGLRLIYFSYDVKMKEKGDIPEGYSVSREKKERFSLILESASTNQTSMYLCASSLSMGSEAFFGQGTRLTVV.

The genes are TRBV7-9 and TRBJ1-4; 9 positions agree with TRBD1. This CDR3 region has 18 residues. Looked up from germline, CDR1 is SEHNR and CDR2 is FQNEAQ (reference sequence). J gave up 3 bases and V 5 bases, and 13 bases lay outside the gene matches. This chain's CDR3 is CASSPTGGDLQSNEKLFF. The CDR3, as DNA: TGTGCCAGCAGCCCGACAGGGGGAGACCTCCAATCTAATGAAAAACTGTTTTTT.

This clone was found a few times. The genes are TRBV4-2 and TRBJ2-5; D may be TRBD2 (5 bases). Trimming pared 8 bases from V and 3 bases from J, leaving 10 bases between. CDR1 and CDR2 from the germline V gene are LGHNA and YNFKEQ. The CDR3 contains 12 residues. The CDR3 loop reads CASGVAKETQYF. In nucleotides, the CDR3 is TGTGCCAGCGGGGTAGCGAAAGAGACCCAGTACTTC.

This chain connects TRBV19 to TRBJ1-5; weak D call: TRBD1 (6 bases). V lost 3 bases, J lost 1 base, and 13 bases lay in between. This CDR3 comprises 16 residues. Germline V gives CDR1 LNHDA, CDR2 SQIVND (reference sequence). The CDR3 loop reads CASSMRTGLSNQPQHF. CDR3 DNA sequence: TGTGCCAGTAGTATGAGAACAGGGTTAAGCAATCAGCCCCAGCATTTT.

The chain combines TRBV27 with TRBJ1-1; TRBD1 might be the D (5 bases). The CDR3 runs to 14 residues. V was trimmed by 4 bases and J by 5 bases, leaving 14 bases between them. CDR1 and CDR2 (germline): MNHEY, SMNVEV (reference sequence). CDR3 residues: CASSWVGGETEAFF. CDR3 in DNA: TGTGCCAGCAGTTGGGTTGGGGGGGAGACTGAAGCTTTCTTT.

V and J are TRBV19 and TRBJ1-5; D is unclear. Germline V lookup: CDR1 LNHDA, CDR2 SQIVND (reference sequence). V gave up 0 bases and J gave up 4 bases, with 13 bases separating them. This CDR3 spans 16 amino acids. The CDR3 here is CASSIDQTRGNQPQHF. The CDR3 DNA sequence: TGTGCCAGTAGTATAGATCAGACTCGAGGGAATCAGCCCCAGCATTTT.

The rearrangement links TRBV30 to TRBJ2-7, with D perhaps TRBD1 (6 bases). The CDR3 contains 15 residues. Per the germline V gene, CDR1 is GTSNPN and CDR2 is SVGIG (reference sequence). CDR3 loop: CASEGPNAGVGEQYF. The CDR3 DNA reads TGTGCTTCCGAGGGGCCAAACGCAGGGGTGGGGGAGCAGTACTTC.